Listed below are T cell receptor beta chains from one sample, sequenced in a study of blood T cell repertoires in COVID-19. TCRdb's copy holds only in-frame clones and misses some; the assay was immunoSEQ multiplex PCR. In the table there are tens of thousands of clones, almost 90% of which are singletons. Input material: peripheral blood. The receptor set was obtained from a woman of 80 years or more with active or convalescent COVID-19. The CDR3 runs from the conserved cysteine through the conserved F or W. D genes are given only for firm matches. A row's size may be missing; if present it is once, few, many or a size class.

TGCGCCAGCAGCCAAGGTCGGTCGGGGTACGAGCAGTACTTC	CASSQGRSGYEQYF	NA	NA	TRBV4-3	TRBJ2-7
TGTGCCAGCAGCTTAGAGGGCGCTAGCGGCACCGGGGAGCTGTTTTTT	CASSLEGASGTGELFF	TRBD2	NA	TRBV7-2	TRBJ2-2
TGTGCCAGCAGTGAAGAAGTGGTAGGGGGTACCTACAATGAGCAGTTCTTC	CASSEEVVGGTYNEQFF	NA	NA	TRBV6-1	TRBJ2-1
TGTGCCAGCTGCCTCTGGCAGGGCCATCACATGAACACTGAAGCTTTCTTT	CASCLWQGHHMNTEAFF	NA	NA	TRBV7-8	TRBJ1-1
TGTGCCAGAAGTCTACAGGAGAACACCGGGGAGCTGTTTTTT	CARSLQENTGELFF	NA	once	TRBV5-3	TRBJ2-2
TGTGCCAGCAGCTTAATGCCCAGTCTCCTAGCGGGAGGGGGGAATGAGCAGTTCTTC	CASSLMPSLLAGGGNEQFF	TRBD2	NA	TRBV7-3	TRBJ2-1
TGTGCCAGCAGCGTAGGAAGCGATTACGAGCAGTACTTC	CASSVGSDYEQYF	NA	NA	TRBV9	TRBJ2-7
TGTGCCAGCAGTGAACATCGGGGGGGAGCAGAGACCCAGTACTTC	CASSEHRGGAETQYF	TRBD2	NA	TRBV2	TRBJ2-5
TGCCTACCGCTAGAGTTCGCCGGGGAGCTGTTTTTT	CLPLEFAGELFF	NA	NA	TRBV3-1/TRBV3-2	TRBJ2-2
TGTGCCAGCAGTCCCGGGACAGCTTATAGCAATCAGCCCCAGCATTTT	CASSPGTAYSNQPQHF	TRBD1	few	TRBV6-2/TRBV6-3	TRBJ1-5
TGTGCCACCAGTGGTGTTAGCGGGAGGGGTAGTATCCAGTACTTC	CATSGVSGRGSIQYF	TRBD2	NA	TRBV24-1	TRBJ2-5
TGCGCCAGCAGCCCCCTGGGGAGTAGCGGGAGGGGCAATGAGCAGTTCTTC	CASSPLGSSGRGNEQFF	TRBD2	NA	TRBV4-3	TRBJ2-1
TGTGCCAGCAGCCCAGGGCGAGGACGGATTTCCTACGAGCAGTACTTC	CASSPGRGRISYEQYF	NA	NA	TRBV11-3	TRBJ2-7
TGTGCCAGCAGTTTATTGGAGGGACAGCCCCAGCATTTT	CASSLLEGQPQHF	NA	NA	TRBV12-3/TRBV12-4	TRBJ1-5
TGTGCCAGTAGTATAGGGACAGGGGGCGCCGGTGTGACCCAGTACTTC	CASSIGTGGAGVTQYF	TRBD1	once	TRBV19	TRBJ2-5
TGCGCCAGCAGTCCCCGACAGGGCCACTCTGGAAACACCATATATTTT	CASSPRQGHSGNTIYF	TRBD1	few	TRBV23-1	TRBJ1-3
TGTGCCAGCAGCATTACAGGAAGCTCTGGAAACACCATATATTTT	CASSITGSSGNTIYF	NA	NA	TRBV5-5	TRBJ1-3
TGTGCCAGCAGCGTAGTAGGAGGTCCGGGCACCGGGGAGCTGTTTTTT	CASSVVGGPGTGELFF	NA	NA	TRBV9	TRBJ2-2
TGTGCCAGTGGCAGGCAAGAGACCCAGTACTTC	CASGRQETQYF	NA	few	TRBV19	TRBJ2-5
TGCGCCAGCAGCCGAGCCGGGACAGGGAACACCGGGGAGCTGTTTTTT	CASSRAGTGNTGELFF	TRBD1	NA	TRBV5-1	TRBJ2-2
TGTGCCATCAGTGACTCTGGACAGGGGGCGAGGAACACTGAAGCTTTCTTT	CAISDSGQGARNTEAFF	TRBD1	few	TRBV10-3	TRBJ1-1
TGTGCCAGCAGCTTAAGGGGCGGGAGGAGTAATGAGCAGTTCTTC	CASSLRGGRSNEQFF	TRBD2	NA	TRBV7-2	TRBJ2-1
TGCGCCAGCAGCCGGGGACAGGCCGGCTCCTACGAGCAGTACTTC	CASSRGQAGSYEQYF	TRBD1	NA	TRBV4-3	TRBJ2-7
TGTGCCAGCACTGGACCGGGGGGGCAAGAGACCCAGTACTTC	CASTGPGGQETQYF	TRBD2	NA	TRBV2	TRBJ2-5
TGTGCCAGCACCCCCCCCGGACAGGTCTTTACGCAGTATTTT	CASTPPGQVFTQYF	TRBD1	NA	TRBV27	TRBJ2-3
TGTGCCAGCAGCGTCGGGGGACAGTACCATCCCACCGGGGAGCTGTTTTTT	CASSVGGQYHPTGELFF	NA	NA	TRBV5-6	TRBJ2-2
TGTGCCAGCAGTCTGGGCCGTGTATACAATGAGCAGTTCTTC	CASSLGRVYNEQFF	NA	NA	TRBV2	TRBJ2-1
TGTGCTAGTGGCCCGCGGACAGCGGCCGGAAACACCATATATTTT	CASGPRTAAGNTIYF	NA	NA	TRBV12-5	TRBJ1-3